This TCR beta chain was sequenced for a study of OX40 agonist ivuxolimab in advanced cancers. About the study: Patients were dosed intravenously with ivuxolimab at 0.01 to 10 mg/kg every 2 weeks. Broader study findings: Expanded clones were, on average, more numerous in CD8+ T cells than in CD4+.

J lost 6 bases, V lost 6 bases, and 4 bases had no gene match. From germline, CDR1 is MRHNA and CDR2 SNTAGT. The CDR3 extends over 13 amino acids. About this clone itself: Its specificity is not known.

Systemic immunosuppression or autoimmune disease history was grounds to exclude patients. The data were produced by immunoSEQ multiplex PCR, yet TCRdb's version contains in-frame clones alone and is incomplete. The table includes tens of thousands of clones, 75% to 90% detected once. The sequencing here drew on CD4+ or CD8+ T cells sorted from blood, taken in a trial of the OX40 agonist ivuxolimab. The chain links TRBV6-4 to TRBJ2-2; 7 bases align to TRBD2. The receptor was isolated from an adult with an advanced solid tumor such as melanoma, head and neck, liver or kidney cancer. The CDR3 bases are TGTGCCAGCAGCGGCACTAGCGCCGGGGAGCTGTTTTTT. Translation gives CASSGTSAGELFF.